Presented here are 28 T cell receptor beta chains from one specimen sequenced in a study of shared clonotypes between healthy human individuals. TCRdb's table, derived via immunoSEQ multiplex PCR, lists solely in-frame clones and lacks some. Of about 460,000 clones listed, 70% to 80% were seen once; the top ten hold about 12%. The sequenced sample was PBMCs. The receptor set was obtained from a woman aged 40 to 55 in good health. Some clones in this sample may be carry-over from other donors' samples.

The CDR3 reads CASSLGGREQYF. CDR3 nucleotides: TGTGCCAGCAGCTTGGGGGGGCGAGAGCAGTACTTC. The chain carries TRBV7-2 and TRBJ2-7, with D tentatively TRBD2 (7 bases). The CDR3 sequence is 12 residues long. Germline assignment: CDR1 SGHTA and CDR2 FQGNSA. The ends were cut back, 3 bases at V and 7 bases at J, with 10 bases in the middle.

The V call is TRBV28, the J call TRBJ2-1, with a weak D call TRBD1 (6 bases). Germline V CDR1 and CDR2: MDHEN, SYDVKM. This CDR3 spans 15 amino acids. V lost 9 bases and J 2 bases, leaving 17 bases between the germline ends. CDR3 protein: CARFVGGETYNEQFF. CDR3 coding DNA: TGTGCCAGATTTGTAGGGGGAGAAACCTACAATGAGCAGTTCTTC.

To note about this clone: With a much larger clone just one base away, this may be a read error. This rearrangement joins TRBV5-1 to TRBJ2-1, with TRBD2 identical over 11 bases. This CDR3 comprises 14 residues. Per germline, CDR1 SGHRS and CDR2 YFSETQ. The CDR3 DNA sequence: TGCGCCAGCGCGGAACTAGCGGGAGACAATAAGCAGTTCTTC. Translating it yields CASAELAGDNKQFF.

The V call is TRBV4-2, the J call TRBJ2-7; tentatively, D is TRBD2 (6 bases). Trimming shortened V by 2 bases and J by 1 base, and 12 bases separated the two germline ends. Germline CDR1 LGHNA, CDR2 YNFKEQ. CDR3 length: 15 residues. CDR3: CASSQTPGTSYEQYF. For the CDR3, the DNA is TGTGCCAGCAGCCAAACTCCCGGGACTTCCTACGAGCAGTACTTC.

This clone has just a few counts. The chain uses TRBV30 and TRBJ2-7, with D perhaps TRBD1 (5 bases). The CDR3 sequence is 14 residues long. From germline, CDR1 is GTSNPN and CDR2 SVGIG (reference sequence). V was trimmed by 6 bases and J by 0 bases, leaving 15 bases between them. CDR3 DNA sequence: TGTGCCTGTCCGCATTCGACAGTCTCCTACGAGCAGTACTTC. Its translation is CACPHSTVSYEQYF.

This clone was detected only a few times. The chain combines TRBV5-6 with TRBJ1-5, with D hard to call. CDR1 is SGHDT, CDR2 YYEEEE, per germline. This CDR3 contains 14 residues. V lost 0 bases and J lost 6, with 10 bases in between. In DNA, the CDR3 is TGTGCCAGCAGCTTGGGCCTTAACGGTCAGCCCCAGCATTTT. Protein sequence: CASSLGLNGQPQHF.

The rearrangement links TRBV28 to TRBJ2-7; TRBD2 aligns across 7 bases. Germline lookup yields CDR1 MDHEN and CDR2 SYDVKM. Trimming took 6 bases from V and 3 from J; bases not matched to a gene: 8. CDR3 size: 14 residues. The CDR3 DNA is TGTGCCAGCAGCTCTTCGGCTAGCGGCTACGAGCAGTACTTC. It yields the protein CASSSSASGYEQYF. Together with reference TRBV28 and TRBJ2-7, the CDR3 gives the full variable domain: DVKVTQSSRYLVKRTGEKVFLECVQDMDHENMFWYRQDPGLGLRLIYFSYDVKMKEKGDIPEGYSVSREKKERFSLILESASTNQTSMYLCASSSSASGYEQYFGPGTRLTVT.

V gene TRBV9 combines with J gene TRBJ2-1, with D uncertain. Trimming took off 3 bases at V and 12 bases at J, with 13 bases between the two ends. The CDR3 length is 12 residues. The germline V gene has CDR1 SGDLS and CDR2 YYNGEE. The CDR3 loop reads CASSARAGGQFF. For the CDR3, the DNA is TGTGCCAGCAGCGCAAGGGCTGGCGGGCAGTTCTTC. Together with reference TRBV9 and TRBJ2-1, the CDR3 gives the full variable domain: DSGVTQTPKHLITATGQRVTLRCSPRSGDLSVYWYQQSLDQGLQFLIQYYNGEERAKGNILERFSAQQFPDLHSELNLSSLELGDSALYFCASSARAGGQFFGPGTRLTVL.

This rearrangement joins TRBV5-8 to TRBJ2-7; a weak D match, TRBD2 (7 bases). CDR1 and CDR2 from the germline V gene are SGHTS and YDEGEE. Trimming took off 4 bases at V and 8 bases at J, with 13 bases between the two ends. This CDR3 comprises 12 residues. The CDR3 DNA follows: TGTGCCAGCAGCCCGGGGGGCGGGAAGCAGTACTTC. This translates into CASSPGGGKQYF.

The chain has TRBV28 and TRBJ1-1; 7 bases line up with TRBD1. Per the germline V gene, CDR1 is MDHEN and CDR2 is SYDVKM. Unmatched junction bases numbered 11, after V lost 11 bases and J lost 2 bases. The CDR3 sequence is 14 residues long. CDR3 coding DNA: TGTGCCTCCTGGACAGGCAGATTCAACACTGAAGCTTTCTTT. This gives the protein CASWTGRFNTEAFF.

Turning to this clone: With a far larger clone one base away, a read error is the likely cause. The chain's CDR3 is CAGSSQMNTEAFF. CDR3 coding DNA: TGTGCCGGCAGCTCACAGATGAACACTGAAGCTTTCTTT. The chain links TRBV7-2 to TRBJ1-1; D unclear. Germline CDR1 and CDR2: SGHTA and FQGNSA. The CDR3 contains 13 residues. The full variable domain, its missing parts supplied by reference TRBV7-2 and TRBJ1-1, is GAGVSQSPSNKVTEKGKDVELRCDPISGHTALYWYRQSLGQGLEFLIYFQGNSAPDKSGLPSDRFSAERTGGSVSTLTIQRTQQEDSAVYLCAGSSQMNTEAFFGQGTRLTVV.

CDR3 sequence reads: CAWSMGAAYGYTF. The CDR3 DNA reads as TGTGCCTGGAGTATGGGGGCTGCCTATGGCTACACCTTC. V gene TRBV30 combines with J gene TRBJ1-2; possible D gene TRBD1, 6 bases. The CDR3 covers 13 residues. The germline V gene encodes CDR1 GTSNPN and CDR2 SVGIG (reference sequence). Deletions cut 2 bases from V and 4 bases from J, with 11 bases between.

About this clone: A single base separates this from a much larger clone, so it may be a read error. The rearrangement joins TRBV5-1 to TRBJ2-7; TRBD2 matches at 7 bases. Germline assignment: CDR1 SGHRS and CDR2 YFSETQ. There are 14 residues in the CDR3. The CDR3 region is CAGSLGGSGYEQYF. CDR3 nucleotide sequence: TGCGCCGGCAGCTTGGGAGGGTCGGGCTACGAGCAGTACTTC.

This clone was counted a few times. The sample has other DNA sequences that encode this CDR3 too. V usage is TRBV18 and J usage is TRBJ2-7; D not resolved. V was trimmed by 3 bases and J by 3 bases, leaving 6 bases between them. There are 12 residues in the CDR3. Germline values: CDR1 KGHSH, CDR2 LQKENI. The CDR3 loop reads CASSPESYEQYF. In DNA, the CDR3 is TGTGCCAGCTCACCGGAGAGCTACGAGCAGTACTTC. Full variable domain (remainder filled in from reference TRBV18 and TRBJ2-7): NAGVMQNPRHLVRRRGQEARLRCSPMKGHSHVYWYRQLPEEGLKFMVYLQKENIIDESGMPKERFSAEFPKEGPSILRIQQVVRGDSAAYFCASSPESYEQYFGPGTRLTVT.

The chain is built from TRBV7-3 and TRBJ2-5; TRBD2 agrees at 14 bases. The CDR3 covers 18 residues. The V gene's germline CDR1 is SGHTA and CDR2 FQGTGA. V lost 5 bases to trimming and J lost 2 bases; unmatched junction nucleotides: 10. In DNA, the CDR3 is TGTGCCAGCAGCCGGGGACTAGCGGGAGAGGTGGGACAAGAGACCCAGTACTTC. The encoded protein is CASSRGLAGEVGQETQYF.

This rearrangement joins TRBV2 to TRBJ2-1, with 8 bases that match TRBD2. From germline, CDR1 is SNHLY and CDR2 FYNNEI. J lost 0 bases, V lost 8 bases, and 6 bases had no gene match. The CDR3 is made up of 15 amino acids. CDR3 sequence (DNA): TGTGCCAGCGTCTATCTAGCGGGCTCCTACAATGAGCAGTTCTTC. Its protein is CASVYLAGSYNEQFF.

V is TRBV6-5 and J is TRBJ1-5, with D possibly matching TRBD1 (5 bases). The germline CDR1 and CDR2 sequences are MNHEY and SVGAGI. The CDR3 has 14 amino acids. Trimming left V 0 bases short and J 5 bases short, with 8 bases between. The CDR3 region has the DNA TGTGCCAGCAGTTACTCCCGGGGCCATCAGCCCCAGCATTTT. Residues: CASSYSRGHQPQHF.

The gene calls are TRBV29-1 and TRBJ2-5; 9 bases match TRBD1. TRBJ2-7 matches the DNA end more closely, so the J call is doubtful. This CDR3 has 15 residues. From germline, CDR1 is SQVTM and CDR2 ANQGSEA. The DNA for the CDR3 is TGCAGCGTTGGGGGAGGGACAGGGCCCACTTACGAGCAGTACTTC. The encoded protein is CSVGGGTGPTYEQYF.

The J gene is TRBJ2-1, the V gene TRBV5-6; 9 bases agree with TRBD2. Germline CDR1 SGHDT, CDR2 YYEEEE. The CDR3 has 15 amino acids. Trimming cost V 2 bases and J 4 bases; bases outside gene matches: 4. CDR3 bases: TGTGCCAGCAGCTTACTAGCGGGCGTTTACAATGAGCAGTTCTTC. Translation gives CASSLLAGVYNEQFF.

The chain combines TRBV5-1 with TRBJ2-5; D is perhaps TRBD1 (6 bases). The CDR3 is 14 residues long. V lost 3 bases to trimming and J lost 1 base, with 10 bases between them. The germline V gene has CDR1 SGHRS and CDR2 YFSETQ. The CDR3 sequence is CASSSLTGQETQYF. The CDR3 nucleotides are TGCGCCAGCAGCTCTTTGACAGGCCAAGAGACCCAGTACTTC. Full variable domain (missing parts from reference TRBV5-1 and TRBJ2-5): KAGVTQTPRYLIKTRGQQVTLSCSPISGHRSVSWYQQTPGQGLQFLFEYFSETQRNKGNFPGRFSGRQFSNSRSEMNVSTLELGDSALYLCASSSLTGQETQYFGPGTRLLVL.

Regarding this clone: At one boundary the junction diverges from the germline segment, which might be a read error. The J gene is TRBJ1-4, the V gene TRBV28, with D perhaps matching TRBD1 (5 bases). The CDR3 runs 15 residues. Germline CDR1 MDHEN, CDR2 SYDVKM. CDR3 coding DNA: TGTGCCAGCAGTTCTCCGGGACTCTTTAATGAAAAACTGCTTTTT. Translation: CASSSPGLFNEKLLF.

The chain is built from TRBV2 and TRBJ1-1; possibly TRBD1 for D (5 bases). The CDR3 is 13 residues long. The V end lost 4 bases, the J end lost 3 bases, and 9 bases lay between the germline ends. Germline CDR1 reads SNHLY; CDR2 reads FYNNEI. In DNA, the CDR3 is TGTGCCAGCAGTGTAAACAGGTACACTGAAGCTTTCTTT. Residues: CASSVNRYTEAFF. Filled out from reference TRBV2 and TRBJ1-1, the complete variable domain reads EPEVTQTPSHQVTQMGQEVILRCVPISNHLYFYWYRQILGQKVEFLVSFYNNEISEKSEIFDDQFSVERPDGSNFTLKIRSTKLEDSAMYFCASSVNRYTEAFFGQGTRLTVV.

Comments on this clone: The likely explanation is a read error, given a far larger clone one base away. The chain recombines TRBV6-1 with TRBJ1-5, with no clear D. This CDR3 contains 13 residues. V lost 5 bases and J lost 6, with 11 bases in between. Germline-derived CDR1 and CDR2 are MNHNS and SASEGT. The CDR3: CASSKEAIQPQHF. CDR3 coding DNA: TGTGCCAGCAGTAAAGAGGCCATTCAGCCCCAGCATTTT.

On this clone itself: A much larger clone is a single base away; this may be a read error. This rearrangement joins TRBV5-4 to TRBJ2-7; D is possibly TRBD1 or TRBD2 (5 bases each). The CDR3 totals 15 residues. Germline V CDR1 and CDR2: SGHNT, YYREEE (reference sequence). V dropped 0 bases and J dropped 4 bases, with 14 bases sitting between them. The CDR3 nucleotides read TGTGCCAGCAGCTTGGCAGGGAGTTCCCGTTACGAGCAGTACTTC. Translating gives CASSLAGSSRYEQYF.

The chain combines TRBV7-8 with TRBJ2-7, with a possible D match to TRBD1 (6 bases). The CDR3 runs to 16 residues. V lost 2 bases and J lost 2, with 16 bases in between. CDR1 is SGHVS, CDR2 FQNEAQ, per germline. Here the CDR3 reads CASSLNGAGAPYEQYF. For the CDR3, the DNA is TGTGCCAGCAGCTTAAACGGAGCAGGGGCACCCTACGAGCAGTACTTC.

In nucleotides, the CDR3 is TGTGCCAGCAGTGCTAGCTTCCCAGGGCTTACGCAGTATTTT. Its translation: CASSASFPGLTQYF. The chain couples TRBV25-1 to TRBJ2-3, with D possibly called TRBD1 or TRBD2 (5 bases each). Trimming took off 4 bases at V and 8 bases at J, with 16 bases between the two ends. CDR3 length equals 14 residues. Germline V gene data show CDR1 as MGHDK and CDR2 as SYGVNS.

V and J are TRBV4-1 and TRBJ2-5; 12 positions agree with TRBD2. CDR1 and CDR2 (germline): MGHRA, YSYEKL. J gave up 3 bases and V 3 bases, and 5 bases lay outside the gene matches. The CDR3 has 16 amino acids. CDR3 coding DNA: TGCGCCAGCAGCCACCGACTAGCGGGAGTAAAAGAGACCCAGTACTTC. Its protein product is CASSHRLAGVKETQYF.

This chain uses TRBV7-3 with TRBJ1-2; no clear D gene. Trimming cost V 2 bases and J 5 bases, with 9 bases left between them. Germline V lookup: CDR1 SGHTA, CDR2 FQGTGA. The CDR3 length is 13 residues. The CDR3: CASSLDPGYGYTF. For the CDR3, the DNA is TGTGCCAGCAGCTTAGACCCAGGTTATGGCTACACCTTC.